Listed here are 17 T cell receptor beta chains from one sample, sequenced in a study of lymphopenia after photon versus proton radiotherapy. Profiling relied on immunoSEQ multiplex PCR, and the TCRdb table lists in-frame clones only, not all of them. The repertoire holds roughly 150,000 clones, with around nine tenths as singletons. Sample: peripheral blood, taken from a patient treated with photon-based radiotherapy. The receptors here all came from a man aged 50 or older with gastric cancer.

A single count supports this clone. The genes are TRBV6-5 and TRBJ2-5; perhaps TRBD2 as D (5 bases). CDR1 is MNHEY and CDR2 is SVGAGI in the germline V gene. V dropped 2 bases and J dropped 5 bases, with 12 bases sitting between them. The CDR3 totals 14 residues. The DNA for the CDR3 is TGTGCCAGCAGTTACGAGCGGAGCGTGGAGACCCAGTACTTC. Translation gives CASSYERSVETQYF.

The V call is TRBV30, the J call TRBJ2-3; the match to TRBD2 covers 11 bases. Trimming removed 2 bases from V and 9 bases from J; junction bases left unmatched: 10. The length of the CDR3 is 15 residues. CDR1 and CDR2 from the germline V gene are GTSNPN and SVGIG (reference sequence). Written as DNA, the CDR3 is TGTGCCTGGAGTTCCCTTAGCGGGAGGGAGGGGACGCAGTATTTT. This translates into CAWSSLSGREGTQYF.

The V gene is TRBV28, the J gene TRBJ2-1, with unresolved D. Germline CDR1 MDHEN, CDR2 SYDVKM. The CDR3 runs to 11 residues. Trimming removed 8 bases at V and 8 bases at J, with 10 bases between. The CDR3 reads CASRRNDEQFF. The DNA of the CDR3 is TGTGCCAGCCGAAGAAACGATGAGCAGTTCTTC.

This chain uses TRBV12-5 with TRBJ2-2; no reliable D call. With 6 bases removed from V and 6 bases from J, the gap between germline ends came to 8 bases. This CDR3 is built from 12 residues. Per the germline V gene, CDR1 is LGHNT and CDR2 is FRNRAP. The CDR3 is CASGTTAGELFF. CDR3 bases: TGTGCTAGTGGAACCACGGCCGGGGAGCTGTTTTTT.

The genes are TRBV6-1 and TRBJ2-7, with TRBD1 matching 7 bases. CDR1 is MNHNS and CDR2 is SASEGT in the germline V gene. V shed 4 bases, J shed 2 bases, and the junction held 5 bases outside the gene matches. This CDR3 spans 14 amino acids. CDR3 DNA sequence: TGTGCCAGCAGTGTGGTGACAGGGACCTACGAGCAGTACTTC. Amino acid sequence: CASSVVTGTYEQYF.

The V and J genes are TRBV5-6 and TRBJ2-1; 9 bases are shared with TRBD2. CDR3 length: 15 residues. After removal of 1 base from V and 5 bases from J, the junction contained 4 bases not matched to a gene. CDR1 and CDR2 (germline): SGHDT, YYEEEE. The CDR3 here is CASSLWLAGHNEQFF. The CDR3 region has the DNA TGTGCCAGCAGCTTGTGGCTAGCGGGACACAATGAGCAGTTCTTC.

CDR3 in amino acids: CASSTGPAYTGELFF. The CDR3 bases are TGTGCCAGTAGTACGGGGCCGGCCTACACCGGGGAGCTGTTTTTT. The genes are TRBV19 and TRBJ2-2; D is tentatively TRBD1 or TRBD2 (5 bases each). V lost 4 bases and J 3 bases, leaving 12 bases between the germline ends. Germline V gene data show CDR1 as LNHDA and CDR2 as SQIVND (reference sequence). The CDR3 has 15 amino acids. The complete variable domain, with remaining parts taken from reference TRBV19 and TRBJ2-2, reads DGGITQSPKYLFRKEGQNVTLSCEQNLNHDAMYWYRQDPGQGLRLIYYSQIVNDFQKGDIAEGYSVSREKKESFPLTVTSAQKNPTAFYLCASSTGPAYTGELFFGEGSRLTVL.

The chain has TRBV7-9 and TRBJ2-7, with 9 bases lining up with TRBD2. In germline, CDR1 is SEHNR, CDR2 FQNEAQ (reference sequence). The CDR3 consists of 18 residues. With V trimmed by 7 bases and J by 5 bases, 21 bases remained unmatched. CDR3 bases: TGTGCCAGCATAAACGGGTCGGGACTAGCAACGAGGCTCGACGAGCAGTACTTC. It translates to CASINGSGLATRLDEQYF.

The chain joins TRBV6-5 to TRBJ2-7, with 11 bases aligning to TRBD1. Per the germline V gene, CDR1 is MNHEY and CDR2 is SVGAGI. V gave up 5 bases and J gave up 1 base; unmatched junction bases: 4. The CDR3 is made up of 15 amino acids. The DNA for the CDR3 is TGTGCCAGCAGTCACCGGGACAGGGGGTCCTACGAGCAGTACTTC. It codes for CASSHRDRGSYEQYF.

The chain recombines TRBV7-8 with TRBJ2-7; 9 bases are a match to TRBD1. This CDR3 comprises 18 residues. V lost 5 bases to trimming and J lost 6 bases; unmatched junction nucleotides: 20. CDR1 and CDR2 from the germline V gene are SGHVS and FQNEAQ. CDR3: CASSLTYRPGQGFPEQYF. CDR3 DNA sequence: TGTGCCAGCAGCCTAACTTACCGTCCGGGACAGGGTTTCCCCGAGCAGTACTTC.

The rearrangement uses TRBV7-6 and TRBJ1-4; TRBD1 matches at 9 bases. The CDR3 runs 15 residues. V dropped 4 bases and J dropped 8; count of bases not matched to a gene: 8. Germline V CDR1 and CDR2: SGHVS, FNYEAQ. As DNA, the CDR3 is TGTGCCAGCAGCTACCGGGACAGGGACCGAGAAAAACTGTTTTTT. Protein sequence: CASSYRDRDREKLFF.

V usage is TRBV5-1 and J usage is TRBJ2-5; 15 bases match TRBD2. Germline CDR1 is SGHRS and CDR2 is YFSETQ. With 4 bases clipped from V and 2 bases from J, the junction kept 6 bases outside the gene matches. The length of the CDR3 is 17 residues. The CDR3 DNA follows: TGCGCCAGCAGCCTTCGGACTAGCGGGAGGGCACAAGAGACCCAGTACTTC. It yields the protein CASSLRTSGRAQETQYF. The full variable domain, rest sourced from reference TRBV5-1 and TRBJ2-5, is KAGVTQTPRYLIKTRGQQVTLSCSPISGHRSVSWYQQTPGQGLQFLFEYFSETQRNKGNFPGRFSGRQFSNSRSEMNVSTLELGDSALYLCASSLRTSGRAQETQYFGPGTRLLVL.

The chain has TRBV4-3 and TRBJ1-2; 7 bases map to TRBD1. V lost 0 bases to trimming and J lost 11 bases; unmatched junction nucleotides: 6. Germline CDR1 LGHNA, CDR2 YSLEER. The CDR3 loop spans 13 amino acids. CDR3 nucleotides: TGCGCCAGCAGCCAAGATAGGGGGCCGGTGTACACCTTC. Amino acid sequence: CASSQDRGPVYTF.

The chain carries TRBV29-1 and TRBJ1-1, with D possibly TRBD1 on 6 matching bases. The CDR3 contains 11 residues. The V end was cut by 6 bases, the J end by 10 bases, with 15 bases between. Germline CDR1 and CDR2: SQVTM and ANQGSEA. This CDR3 reads CSVAGAPGAFF. Here the CDR3 DNA reads TGCAGCGTGGCGGGGGCTCCCGGAGCTTTCTTT.

This rearrangement joins TRBV7-2 to TRBJ2-7; D perhaps matches TRBD2 (6 bases). Germline V gene lookup returns CDR1 SGHTA and CDR2 FQGNSA. Trimming cost V 4 bases and J 2 bases, with 18 bases left between them. This CDR3 is 16 amino acids long. The CDR3: CASSSGGAKPPYEQYF. The CDR3 DNA reads as TGTGCCAGCAGCTCAGGCGGGGCAAAACCACCCTACGAGCAGTACTTC.

The J gene is TRBJ2-5, the V gene TRBV20-1, with D unresolved. Trimming removed 2 bases at V and 2 bases at J, with 3 bases between. This CDR3 spans 11 amino acids. Germline V gene data show CDR1 as DFQATT and CDR2 as SNEGSKA (reference sequence). For the CDR3, the DNA is TGCAGTGCTAGAAAGCAAGAGACCCAGTACTTC. Its translation is CSARKQETQYF.

The chain is built from TRBV5-4 and TRBJ2-4, with D perhaps assigned TRBD1 or TRBD2 (5 bases each). This CDR3 is 17 amino acids long. Germline assignment: CDR1 SGHNT and CDR2 YYREEE (reference sequence). Trimming removed 10 bases from V and 1 base from J, with 24 bases in between. CDR3 in amino acids: CAVRGAGSSSAKNIQYF. The CDR3 bases are TGTGCCGTCAGAGGGGCAGGCTCATCTTCGGCCAAAAACATTCAGTACTTC.